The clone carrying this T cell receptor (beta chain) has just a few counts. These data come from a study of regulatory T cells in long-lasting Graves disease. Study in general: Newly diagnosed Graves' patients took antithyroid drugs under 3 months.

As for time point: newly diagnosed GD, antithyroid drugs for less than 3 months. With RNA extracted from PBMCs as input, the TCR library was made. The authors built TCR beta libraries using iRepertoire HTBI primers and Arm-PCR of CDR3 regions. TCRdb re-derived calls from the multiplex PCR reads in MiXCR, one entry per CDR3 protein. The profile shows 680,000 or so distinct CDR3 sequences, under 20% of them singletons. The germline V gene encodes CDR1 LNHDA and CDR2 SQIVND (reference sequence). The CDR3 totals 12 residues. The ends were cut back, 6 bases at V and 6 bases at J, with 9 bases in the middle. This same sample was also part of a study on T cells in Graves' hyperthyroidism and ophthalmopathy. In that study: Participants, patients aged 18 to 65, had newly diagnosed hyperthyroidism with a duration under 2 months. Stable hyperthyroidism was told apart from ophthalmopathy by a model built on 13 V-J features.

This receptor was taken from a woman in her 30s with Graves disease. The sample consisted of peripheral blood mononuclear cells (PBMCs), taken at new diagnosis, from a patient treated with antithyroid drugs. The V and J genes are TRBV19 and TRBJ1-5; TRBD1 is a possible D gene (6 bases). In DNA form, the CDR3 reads TGTGCCAGTAGCCCAGGGGCTCAGCCCCAGCATTTT. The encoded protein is CASSPGAQPQHF.